Sequencing of this T cell receptor (beta chain) was carried out in a study of blood T cells in healthy people across ages. Germline V lookup: CDR1 SGHRS, CDR2 YFSETQ. The CDR3 is 15 residues long. Sample-barcoded 5' priming and a J-beta primer mix drove a second PCR of 7 to 11 cycles. Every sample returned 2.5 million or more CDR3-containing paired-end reads. A single record per CDR3 protein comes from TCRdb applying MiXCR to the 5' RACE reads. The sample carries 650,000 to 800,000 distinct CDR3 sequences, over 40% recorded once. Of note for this clonotype: A junction end diverges from the germline sequence, so it may reflect a read error.

This sequence was found in an elderly woman in good health. Sequences were obtained from blood. The chain is built from TRBV5-1 and TRBJ2-3, with 10 bases aligning to TRBD2. CDR3 sequence: CASSLLAGGTDTEYF. The CDR3 DNA reads as TGCGCCAGCAGCTTGTTAGCGGGAGGAACAGATACGGAGTATTTT.